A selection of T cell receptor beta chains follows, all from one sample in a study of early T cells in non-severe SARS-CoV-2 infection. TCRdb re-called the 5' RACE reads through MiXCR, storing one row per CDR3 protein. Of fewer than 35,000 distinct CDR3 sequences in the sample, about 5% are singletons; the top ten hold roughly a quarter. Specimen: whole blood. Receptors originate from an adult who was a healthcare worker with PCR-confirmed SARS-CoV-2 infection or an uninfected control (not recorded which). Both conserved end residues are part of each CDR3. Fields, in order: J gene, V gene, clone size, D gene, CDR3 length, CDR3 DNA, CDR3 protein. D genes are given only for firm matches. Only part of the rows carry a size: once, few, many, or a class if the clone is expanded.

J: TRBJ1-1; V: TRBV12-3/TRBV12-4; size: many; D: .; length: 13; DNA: TGTGCCAGCAGTCCCTGGGGGGACACTGAAGCTTTCTTT; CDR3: CASSPWGDTEAFF
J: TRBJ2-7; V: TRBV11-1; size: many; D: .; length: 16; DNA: TGTGCCAGCAGCTTAGACTCGGGGACTCTAACCTACGAGCAGTACTTC; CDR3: CASSLDSGTLTYEQYF
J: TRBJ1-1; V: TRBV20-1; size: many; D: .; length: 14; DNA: TGCAGTGCTAGAGTTCAGCCGGGGAACACTGAAGCTTTCTTT; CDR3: CSARVQPGNTEAFF
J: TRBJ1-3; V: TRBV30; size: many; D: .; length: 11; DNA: TGTGCCTGGAGTATCCCTGGCAGCGTATATTTT; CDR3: CAWSIPGSVYF
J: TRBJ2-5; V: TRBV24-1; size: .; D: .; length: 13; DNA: TGTGCCACCAGTCCCGCGGCCCAAGAGACCCAGTACTTC; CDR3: CATSPAAQETQYF
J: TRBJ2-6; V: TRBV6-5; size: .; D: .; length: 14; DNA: TGTGCCAGCAGTTACTCGACCGGGGCCAACGTCCTGATTTTC; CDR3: CASSYSTGANVLIF
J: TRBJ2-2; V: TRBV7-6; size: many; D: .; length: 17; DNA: TGTGCCAGCAGCTTAGATTACGGGGGCCTCCACACCGGGGAGCTGTTTTTT; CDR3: CASSLDYGGLHTGELFF
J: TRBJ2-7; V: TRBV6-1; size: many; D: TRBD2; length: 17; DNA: TGTGCCAGCAGTGAAGTAGCGGGGGGCGTCCCTTACTACGAGCAGTACTTC; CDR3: CASSEVAGGVPYYEQYF
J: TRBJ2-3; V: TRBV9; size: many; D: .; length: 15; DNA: TGTGCCAGCAGCGTGGAGGACGGGTCCACAGATACGCAGTATTTT; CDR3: CASSVEDGSTDTQYF
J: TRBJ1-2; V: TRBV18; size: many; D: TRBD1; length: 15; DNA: TGTGCCAGCTCACCACCCTCCCAGGGGGAGCATGGCTACACCTTC; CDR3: CASSPPSQGEHGYTF
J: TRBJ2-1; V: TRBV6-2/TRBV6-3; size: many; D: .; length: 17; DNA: TGTGCCAGCAGTTACTGGGCGGCAGGGGTTATTGACAATGAGCAGTTCTTC; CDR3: CASSYWAAGVIDNEQFF
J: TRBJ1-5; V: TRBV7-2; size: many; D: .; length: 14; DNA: TGTGCCAGCAGCTTATTTCCTAGCAATCAGCCCCAGCATTTT; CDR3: CASSLFPSNQPQHF
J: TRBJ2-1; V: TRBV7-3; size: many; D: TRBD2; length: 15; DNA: TGTGCCAGCAGCTTAACTAGCGGGGTCTACAATGAGCAGTTCTTC; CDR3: CASSLTSGVYNEQFF
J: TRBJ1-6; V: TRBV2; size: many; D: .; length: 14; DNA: TGTGCCAGCAGTGGCGGGCGGAATAATTCACCCCTCCACTTT; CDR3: CASSGGRNNSPLHF
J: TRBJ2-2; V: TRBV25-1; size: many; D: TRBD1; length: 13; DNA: TGTGCCAGCAGTAGACAGGGGACCGGGGAGCTGTTTTTT; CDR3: CASSRQGTGELFF
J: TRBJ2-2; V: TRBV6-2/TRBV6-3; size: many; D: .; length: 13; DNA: TGTGCCAGCAGGGGGGGCAGGACCGGGGAGCTGTTTTTT; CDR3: CASRGGRTGELFF
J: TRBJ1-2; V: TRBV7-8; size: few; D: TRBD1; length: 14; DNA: TGTGCCAGCAGGAGCGGACAGGGGTCGGGAGGCTACACCTTC; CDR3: CASRSGQGSGGYTF
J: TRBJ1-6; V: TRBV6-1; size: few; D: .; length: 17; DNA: TGTGCCAGCAGCATGGGAGACAGGTCGATCTATAATTCACCCCTCCACTTT; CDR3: CASSMGDRSIYNSPLHF
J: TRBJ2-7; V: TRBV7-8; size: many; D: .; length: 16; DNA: TGTGCCAGCAGCCCCCGAAGGGTATGGGCCACCTACGAGCAGTACTTC; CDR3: CASSPRRVWATYEQYF
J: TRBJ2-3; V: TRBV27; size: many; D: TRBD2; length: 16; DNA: TGTGCCAGCCAGGATAGCGGGAGGAGGGGCACAGATACGCAGTATTTT; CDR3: CASQDSGRRGTDTQYF
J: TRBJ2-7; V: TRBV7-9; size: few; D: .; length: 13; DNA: TGTGCCAGCAGCCCGACGACCAGGGGCGAGCAGTACTTC; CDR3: CASSPTTRGEQYF